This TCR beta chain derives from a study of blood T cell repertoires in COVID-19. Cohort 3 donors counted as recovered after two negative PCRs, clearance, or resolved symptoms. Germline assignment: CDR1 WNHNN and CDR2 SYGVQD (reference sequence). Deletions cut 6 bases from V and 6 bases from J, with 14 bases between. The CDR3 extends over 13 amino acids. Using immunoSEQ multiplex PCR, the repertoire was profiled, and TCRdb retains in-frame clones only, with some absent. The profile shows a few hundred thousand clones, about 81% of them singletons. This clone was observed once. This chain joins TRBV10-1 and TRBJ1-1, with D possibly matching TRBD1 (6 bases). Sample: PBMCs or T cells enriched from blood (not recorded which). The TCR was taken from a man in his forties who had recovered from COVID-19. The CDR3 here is CASSPRGLAEAFF. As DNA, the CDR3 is TGCGCCAGCAGCCCGAGGGGGTTGGCTGAAGCTTTCTTT.